A single sample is the source of the 27 T cell receptor beta chains below, sequenced in a study of T-cell reconstitution after alpha-beta-depleted transplantation in children (dated by TCRdb to between 2015 and 2016). Libraries were built with PCR. Instrument on record: Illumina HiSeq 2500. TCR libraries were prepared with molecular barcoding, using unique molecular identifiers to normalize TCRbeta repertoire quantification. In TCRdb, the public reads were trimmed at Q25 with fastp and aligned with MiXCR, with productive beta chains retained. Identical CDR3 proteins give one entry, which carries the most common genes and DNA. The sample includes some 350,000 distinct CDR3 sequences, with about a tenth observed a single time. Around 2.4% of the sample goes to the ten largest clones. The sample here was PBMCs from the stem cell graft donor, taken from the stem cell graft. All receptors derive from a human donor who donated a stem cell graft to a child with acute lymphoblastic leukemia.

This clonotype has at least ten counts. The chain joins TRBV3-1 to TRBJ2-1; D gene uncertain. CDR1 is LGHDT, CDR2 YNNKEL, per germline (reference sequence). V was shortened by 3 bases and J by 6 bases, with 3 bases between the two germline ends. This CDR3 is built from 11 residues. CDR3 loop: CASSQINEQFF. The CDR3, as DNA: TGTGCCAGCAGCCAGATCAATGAGCAGTTCTTC.

The V gene is TRBV7-2, the J gene TRBJ1-2; tentative D call: TRBD1 (5 bases). With 5 bases removed from V and 5 bases from J, the gap between germline ends came to 24 bases. Germline V gene lookup returns CDR1 SGHTA and CDR2 FQGNSA. The CDR3 consists of 17 residues. The DNA of the CDR3 is TGTGCCAGCAGCGGAGGTTTGGAAAGCGGGGGATTTTATGGCTACACCTTC. Protein sequence: CASSGGLESGGFYGYTF.

This clonotype was seen at least ten times. The chain carries TRBV29-1 and TRBJ2-1, with 7 bases aligning to TRBD2. Germline-derived CDR1 and CDR2 are SQVTM and ANQGSEA. The J segment lost 0 bases and the V segment lost 3 bases, leaving 5 bases of the junction unmatched. This CDR3 region has 15 residues. CDR3 in amino acids: CSVDASGGSYNEQFF. CDR3 bases: TGCAGCGTTGATGCTAGCGGAGGCTCCTACAATGAGCAGTTCTTC.

DNA of the CDR3: TGTGCCAGCAGTTACGGAAGGACTAGCGGGATGGACAATGAGCAGTTCTTC. Its protein product is CASSYGRTSGMDNEQFF. The chain carries TRBV6-5 and TRBJ2-1; 12 bases match TRBD2. This CDR3 comprises 17 residues. After removal of 2 bases from V and 5 bases from J, the junction contained 7 bases not matched to a gene. The V gene's germline CDR1 is MNHEY and CDR2 SVGAGI.

The rearrangement uses TRBV20-1 and TRBJ2-3; D remains ambiguous. Germline V lookup: CDR1 DFQATT, CDR2 SNEGSKA (reference sequence). Trimming stripped 4 bases from V and 1 base from J, with 15 bases between. The CDR3 loop spans 15 amino acids. The CDR3 DNA sequence: TGCAGTGCTATCCCCCCCGTCGTCGGCACAGATACGCAGTATTTT. It encodes CSAIPPVVGTDTQYF.

This clonotype has only a few counts. The gene calls are TRBV11-1 and TRBJ2-7, with TRBD2 matching 8 bases. The J segment lost 4 bases and the V segment lost 2 bases, leaving 13 bases of the junction unmatched. The length of the CDR3 is 17 residues. Germline lookup yields CDR1 SGHAT and CDR2 FQDESV (reference sequence). The CDR3 DNA follows: TGTGCCAGCAGCTTATCCCCTCAAGCGGGAGAGCGATACGAGCAGTACTTC. This codes for CASSLSPQAGERYEQYF.

In this sample, this clonotype turned up a few times. The chain uses TRBV28 and TRBJ2-3, with D tentatively TRBD2 (6 bases). The CDR3 is made up of 13 amino acids. Looked up from germline, CDR1 is MDHEN and CDR2 is SYDVKM. Trimming stripped 3 bases from V and 13 bases from J, with 17 bases between. Here the CDR3 DNA reads TGTGCCAGCAGTTTCAACCGACTAGATAGCAAGTATTTT. Its protein is CASSFNRLDSKYF.

The chain joins TRBV20-1 to TRBJ2-6, with D uncertain. Trimming left V 4 bases short and J 4 bases short, with 5 bases between. The CDR3 totals 12 residues. CDR1 is DFQATT and CDR2 is SNEGSKA in the germline V gene (reference sequence). The CDR3 protein is CSAKTGANVLTF. In DNA, the CDR3 is TGCAGTGCTAAAACCGGGGCCAACGTCCTGACTTTC.

In its sample, this clonotype was seen a few times. As DNA, the CDR3 is TGCAGTGCTAGATTGACAGGGAGAAGGAACACTGAAGCTTTCTTT. Translating it yields CSARLTGRRNTEAFF. The chain links TRBV20-1 to TRBJ1-1; 7 bases match TRBD1. The V gene's germline CDR1 is DFQATT and CDR2 SNEGSKA (reference sequence). After removal of 2 bases from V and 1 base from J, the junction contained 7 bases not matched to a gene. The CDR3 runs to 15 residues.

The chain carries TRBV4-3 and TRBJ2-2; 9 bases line up with TRBD2. Germline trimming cut 0 bases from V and 6 bases from J; bases unmatched to any gene: 8. CDR1 LGHNA and CDR2 YSLEER come from the germline V gene. This CDR3 is 17 amino acids long. The CDR3 DNA sequence: TGCGCCAGCAGCCAAGAAGGGCGGGAGGGTTTAGCCGGGGAGCTGTTTTTT. This gives the protein CASSQEGREGLAGELFF.

In its sample, this clonotype was seen a few times. V and J are TRBV14 and TRBJ2-7; the D is unclear. The germline gives CDR1 SGHDN, CDR2 FVKESK. The V gene lost 4 bases and the J gene lost 1 base, with 11 bases spanning the gap. The CDR3 is 14 residues long. DNA of the CDR3: TGTGCCAGCAGCCCCTGGGGTCCGTCCTACGAGCAGTACTTC. It specifies CASSPWGPSYEQYF.

This clonotype was detected many times. The rearrangement joins TRBV4-3 to TRBJ2-3, with 11 bases that match TRBD2. Germline CDR1 LGHNA, CDR2 YSLEER. The CDR3 extends over 19 amino acids. V was pared by 0 bases and J by 0 bases, with 8 bases of the junction left unmatched. The CDR3 loop is CASSQDFPLAGGSTDTQYF. The DNA for the CDR3 is TGCGCCAGCAGCCAAGATTTCCCCCTAGCGGGAGGCAGCACAGATACGCAGTATTTT.

This clonotype was seen only a few times. The chain recombines TRBV5-1 with TRBJ2-1; D is perhaps TRBD1 (6 bases). The CDR3 has 16 residues. Germline loops: CDR1 SGHRS, CDR2 YFSETQ. With 5 bases removed from V and 5 bases from J, the gap between germline ends came to 20 bases. Written as DNA, the CDR3 is TGCGCCAGCAGGGGGGCGGGTACAGGGCACCACAATGAGCAGTTCTTC. Its translation is CASRGAGTGHHNEQFF.

This clonotype was seen only a few times. The chain carries TRBV12-3 or TRBV12-4 and TRBJ1-4; D not certain. The CDR3 is made up of 13 amino acids. V shed 3 bases and J shed 7 bases, with 9 bases lying between them. The CDR3 here is CASSFLDFEKLFF. In nucleotides, the CDR3 is TGTGCCAGCAGTTTCCTGGATTTTGAAAAACTGTTTTTT.

This clonotype was counted a few times. The chain is built from TRBV4-3 and TRBJ2-7; D is unclear. CDR1 LGHNA and CDR2 YSLEER come from the germline V gene. V lost 0 bases and J 4 bases, leaving 7 bases between the germline ends. The CDR3 has 13 amino acids. CDR3 region: CASSQDLPYEQYF. The CDR3 DNA is TGCGCCAGCAGCCAAGATCTCCCTTACGAGCAGTACTTC.

V gene TRBV28 combines with J gene TRBJ1-2; D is possibly TRBD1 (6 bases). V gave up 7 bases and J gave up 3 bases, with 18 bases separating them. Per germline, CDR1 MDHEN and CDR2 SYDVKM. This CDR3 is 15 amino acids long. The CDR3 coding sequence is TGTGCCAGCACCATTCAAAGGGGGGTAGACTATGGCTACACCTTC. Protein sequence: CASTIQRGVDYGYTF.

The chain carries TRBV27 and TRBJ2-3, with D maybe TRBD1 (5 bases). The CDR3 covers 13 residues. V was trimmed by 6 bases and J by 9 bases, leaving 16 bases between them. Germline CDR1 and CDR2: MNHEY and SMNVEV (reference sequence). DNA for the CDR3: TGTGCCAGCAGCCCTGGGGCGCACCTAACGCAGTATTTT. This gives the protein CASSPGAHLTQYF.

This clonotype has just a few counts. This chain uses TRBV5-1 with TRBJ2-1; D tentatively reads TRBD1 or TRBD2 (5 bases each). The V gene's germline CDR1 is SGHRS and CDR2 YFSETQ. The CDR3 is 16 residues long. Between the trimmed V and J ends, which lost 1 base and 3 bases, there was a span of 14 bases. In nucleotides, the CDR3 is TGCGCCAGCAGCTTGTTAGAGGGGCCTTACTACAATGAGCAGTTCTTC. It yields the protein CASSLLEGPYYNEQFF.

J is TRBJ2-1 and V is TRBV6-4; 8 bases are shared with TRBD1. V shed 4 bases, J shed 7 bases, and the junction held 6 bases outside the gene matches. Germline V CDR1 and CDR2: MRHNA, SNTAGT. The CDR3 has 14 amino acids. In DNA, the CDR3 is TGTGCCAGCAGTGCGGACAGGGCGAGTAATGAGCAGTTCTTC. Its translation: CASSADRASNEQFF.

This clonotype was seen many times. The chain employs TRBV27 and TRBJ2-7; D not resolved. V was cut by 2 bases and J by 6 bases, with 8 bases left in between. The CDR3 has 12 amino acids. Germline V lookup: CDR1 MNHEY, CDR2 SMNVEV (reference sequence). The CDR3 reads CASSLGWGEQYF. In nucleotides, the CDR3 is TGTGCCAGCAGTTTAGGGTGGGGCGAGCAGTACTTC.

The gene calls are TRBV20-1 and TRBJ2-1; 9 bases are shared with TRBD2. Trimming took 6 bases from V and 9 from J; bases not matched to a gene: 12. CDR1 and CDR2 (germline): DFQATT, SNEGSKA (reference sequence). This CDR3 region has 14 residues. The CDR3 DNA reads as TGCAGTGCCCCGATGGCTAGCGGGATCGGTGAGCAGTTCTTC. It encodes CSAPMASGIGEQFF.

The chain carries TRBV27 and TRBJ1-5; D is undetermined. The CDR3 is made up of 13 amino acids. The V and J ends lost 0 bases and 6 bases respectively, with 6 bases between them. Germline V lookup: CDR1 MNHEY, CDR2 SMNVEV (reference sequence). The CDR3 DNA reads TGTGCCAGCAGTTTATCATCTACTCAGCCCCAGCATTTT. Encoded protein: CASSLSSTQPQHF.

The chain has TRBV20-1 and TRBJ2-3; 10 bases fit TRBD2. V shed 4 bases, J shed 5 bases, and the junction held 9 bases outside the gene matches. Germline CDR1 reads DFQATT; CDR2 reads SNEGSKA (reference sequence). The CDR3 covers 15 residues. CDR3 residues: CSAKEREGAEDTQYF. Here the CDR3 DNA reads TGCAGTGCTAAGGAGCGGGAGGGAGCTGAAGATACGCAGTATTTT.

This clonotype appeared once. The V gene is TRBV11-2, the J gene TRBJ2-3, with 12 bases lining up with TRBD2. CDR3 length: 21 residues. Trimming at V came to 7 bases and at J to 4 bases, leaving 24 bases not matched to a gene. Germline V lookup: CDR1 SGHAT, CDR2 FQNNGV. The CDR3 sequence: CASTSMASLAGGPRGPDTQYF. CDR3 coding DNA: TGTGCCAGCACCTCTATGGCCTCTCTAGCGGGAGGGCCCAGGGGCCCAGATACGCAGTATTTT.

This clonotype was seen a few times. This rearrangement joins TRBV14 to TRBJ2-7; 7 bases match TRBD1. This CDR3 comprises 16 residues. Looked up from germline, CDR1 is SGHDN and CDR2 is FVKESK. V lost 1 base, J lost 0 bases, and 6 bases stayed unmatched. CDR3 in amino acids: CASSQAWDSLSYEQYF. CDR3 nucleotides: TGTGCCAGCAGCCAAGCATGGGACAGCCTCTCCTACGAGCAGTACTTC.

In the case of this clonotype: A clone one base away is much larger, so this may be a read error. The rearrangement joins TRBV28 to TRBJ2-7; 9 bases fit TRBD1. The germline CDR1 and CDR2 sequences are MDHEN and SYDVKM. The CDR3 has 13 residues. The junction had 4 bases not matched to a gene; V was cut back by 8 bases and J by 2 bases. CDR3 loop: CASRGDRAYEQYF. CDR3 bases: TGTGCCAGCCGCGGGGACAGGGCCTACGAGCAGTACTTC. The full variable domain, with the rest looked up from reference TRBV28 and TRBJ2-7, is DVKVTQSSRYLVKRTGEKVFLECVQDMDHENMFWYRQDPGLGLRLIYFSYDVKMKEKGDIPEGYSVSREKKERFSLILESASTNQTSMYLCASRGDRAYEQYFGPGTRLTVT.

This clonotype was counted at least ten times. The chain joins TRBV12-5 to TRBJ2-2, with unresolved D. Per the germline V gene, CDR1 is LGHNT and CDR2 is FRNRAP. CDR3 size: 14 residues. V dropped 2 bases and J dropped 5 bases, with 9 bases sitting between them. CDR3 sequence: CASGLSGNTGELFF. The CDR3, as DNA: TGTGCTAGTGGTTTGTCGGGCAATACCGGGGAGCTGTTTTTT.